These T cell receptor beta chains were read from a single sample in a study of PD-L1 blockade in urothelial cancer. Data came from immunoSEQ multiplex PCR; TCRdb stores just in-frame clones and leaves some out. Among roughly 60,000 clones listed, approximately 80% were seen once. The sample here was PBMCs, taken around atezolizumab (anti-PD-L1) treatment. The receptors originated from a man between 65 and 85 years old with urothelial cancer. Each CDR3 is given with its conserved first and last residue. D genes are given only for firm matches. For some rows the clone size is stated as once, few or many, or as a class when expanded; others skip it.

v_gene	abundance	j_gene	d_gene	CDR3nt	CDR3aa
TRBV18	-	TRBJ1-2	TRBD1	TGTGCCAGCTCACGCAATCCGGACAGGGAAGGCTACACCTTC	CASSRNPDREGYTF
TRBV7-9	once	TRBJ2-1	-	TGTGCCAGCAGCTTAGTCCGGTCGGCCGGAGATGAGCAGTTCTTC	CASSLVRSAGDEQFF
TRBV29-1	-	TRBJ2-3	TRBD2	TGCAGCGTCGGGGGGGCGAACACAGATACGCAGTATTTT	CSVGGANTDTQYF
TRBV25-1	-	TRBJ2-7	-	TGTGCCGCAGGGCTCGGGTTCTACGAGCAGTACTTC	CAAGLGFYEQYF
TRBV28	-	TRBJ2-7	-	TGTGCCAGCAGAACGGGACTCTCACCTGGGGGGAAGTTTTACGAGCAGTACTTC	CASRTGLSPGGKFYEQYF
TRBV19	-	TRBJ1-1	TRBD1	TGTGCCAGTAGTGGTCGGGACAGCGGGTTGAACACTGAAGCTTTCTTT	CASSGRDSGLNTEAFF
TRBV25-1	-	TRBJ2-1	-	TGTGCCAGCAGTGAATATGCCCAGGACAATGAGCAGTTCTTC	CASSEYAQDNEQFF
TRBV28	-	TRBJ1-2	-	TGTGCCAGCAGTTTCCCCGGTGGCTACACCTTC	CASSFPGGYTF
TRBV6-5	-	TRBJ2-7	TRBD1	TGTGCCAGCAGTTACTCTAGGGACAGATCCTACGAGCAGTACTTC	CASSYSRDRSYEQYF
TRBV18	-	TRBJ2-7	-	TGTGCCAGCTCAGGACAGCCGAGGTACGAGCAGTACTTC	CASSGQPRYEQYF
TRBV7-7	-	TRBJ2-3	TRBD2	TGTGCTAGCAGCTTAGGTAGCGGGGGGACAGATACGCAGTATTTT	CASSLGSGGTDTQYF
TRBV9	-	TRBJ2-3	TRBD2	TGTGCCAGCAGCGTATGGGGGGGGTACACAGATACGCAGTATTTT	CASSVWGGYTDTQYF
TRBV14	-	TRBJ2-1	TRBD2	TGTGCCAGCAGCCTTTTAGCGGGAGGAAGGGGCAATGAGCAGTTCTTC	CASSLLAGGRGNEQFF
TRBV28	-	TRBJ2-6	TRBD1	TGTGCCAGCACCCGACAGGGTCCCTCTGGGGCCAACGTCCTGACTTTC	CASTRQGPSGANVLTF
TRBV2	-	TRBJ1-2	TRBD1	TGTGCCAGCAGGGGGACAGGGGGCCTCTATGGCTACACCTTC	CASRGTGGLYGYTF
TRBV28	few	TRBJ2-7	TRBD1	TGTGCCAGCAAAGGGACAGGGAGCTACGAGCAGTACTTC	CASKGTGSYEQYF
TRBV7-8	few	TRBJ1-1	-	TGTGCCAGCAGCTTGGGGTGGGATGGAGGTTTGGGCACTGAAGCTTTCTTT	CASSLGWDGGLGTEAFF
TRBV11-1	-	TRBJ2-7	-	TGTGCCAGCAGCTACGGGGGGCTCAACGCCGAGCAGTACTTC	CASSYGGLNAEQYF
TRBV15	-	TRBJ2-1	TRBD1	TGTGCCACCAGCATCGGGACAGGGACCTACAATGAGCAGTTCTTC	CATSIGTGTYNEQFF
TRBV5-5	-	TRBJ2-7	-	TGTGCCAGCAGCCGGCGGGACGGGACCTACGAGCAGTACTTC	CASSRRDGTYEQYF
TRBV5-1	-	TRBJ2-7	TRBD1	TGCGCCAGCAGCTCAACCTCGACAGGGCGGGCCGAGCAGTACTTC	CASSSTSTGRAEQYF